This T cell receptor beta chain was sequenced in a study of OX40 agonist ivuxolimab in advanced cancers. Overall study: Three patients, one with hepatocellular carcinoma and two with cutaneous melanoma, achieved partial responses.

V dropped 3 bases and J dropped 2 bases, with 9 bases sitting between them. CDR3 length equals 14 residues. From germline, CDR1 is SGDLS and CDR2 YYNGEE. Blood samples were obtained at baseline, cycle 4 day 1, and cycle 7 day 1. Clones were read by immunoSEQ multiplex PCR, and TCRdb kept only the in-frame ones, dropping some. The sample contains around 21,000 clones, about 83% of which appear only once. Sequencing was performed on CD4+ or CD8+ T cells sorted from blood, taken in a trial of the OX40 agonist ivuxolimab. The TCR comes from an adult with an advanced solid tumor such as melanoma, head and neck, liver or kidney cancer. The chain couples TRBV9 to TRBJ1-5; tentatively, D is TRBD1 (5 bases). The CDR3 DNA reads TGTGCCAGCAGCGCCGACAGCGGCAATCAGCCCCAGCATTTT. Its translation: CASSADSGNQPQHF.